This T cell receptor (beta chain) is from a study of regulatory dendritic cells for organ transplantation. The assay was immunoSEQ multiplex PCR, and TCRdb's table has in-frame clones only and misses some. The data hold under 40,000 clones, with about 93% observed a single time. V lost 0 bases and J lost 6, with 11 bases in between. The CDR3 runs 14 residues. Germline V gene data show CDR1 as PRHDT and CDR2 as FYEKMQ (reference sequence). This chain joins TRBV13 and TRBJ1-2; perhaps TRBD1 as D (5 bases). The sequence came from a human donor in good health. Sequenced input: naive CD8+ T cells from blood. Subset of the sample: CD45RA+ naive T cells. The DNA of the CDR3 is TGTGCCAGCAGCTTAGGCACAGGAGGGGATGGCTACACCTTC. As protein: CASSLGTGGDGYTF.